This TCR beta chain was sequenced for a study of T cells expressing NK-cell markers. Turning to the study itself: Sorted CD3+CD56+NKG2C+, CD3+CD56+NKG2C- and CD3+CD56-NKG2C+ T cells provided the TCR beta repertoires.

To note about this clonotype: Its antigen is undetermined.

CDR3 length: 15 residues. Germline assignment: CDR1 MNHEY and CDR2 SMNVEV (reference sequence). Findings and caveats of the study: Of the CD8+ T cell pool in about six donors, about 1.0-7.0% was accounted for by dominant NKG2C+ clonotypes. There were a handful of donors in whom these clonotypes also led the CD3+CD56-NKG2C+ fraction.

Making the TCR beta cDNA relied on 5'RACE template switching with UMIs. TCRdb reanalyzed the 5' RACE reads and collapses them to one entry per CDR3 protein, without DNA. The sample has tens of thousands of distinct CDR3 sequences. The chain joins TRBV27 to TRBJ1-2. This clonotype originated in a woman between 18 and 75 years old in good health. The material sequenced was blood T cells: a sorted CD56 or NKG2C T cell subset, CD4+ or CD8+ T cells, or bulk PBMC T cells (not recorded which). CDR3: CASSLGGPRNYGYTF.